This T cell receptor (beta chain) appears in the sequencing data of a study of T cells in Graves' hyperthyroidism and ophthalmopathy. On the study more broadly: The initial diagnosis was the point when peripheral blood was collected, ahead of any treatment.

This clonotype was counted many times. V lost 0 bases to trimming and J lost 5 bases, with 8 bases between them. The CDR3 sequence is 14 residues long. From germline, CDR1 is MNHEY and CDR2 SVGEGT. What was amplified from RNA transcripts were TCR beta CDR3 regions. The primer set for the first-round RT-PCR of the TCR CDR3 was HTBI. Using its own MiXCR run on the multiplex PCR reads, TCRdb lists one record per CDR3 protein. The sample consists of around 700,000 distinct CDR3 sequences, approximately 19% of them appearing once. The sequenced sample consisted of blood. V usage is TRBV6-2 or TRBV6-3 and J usage is TRBJ2-1; no firm D call. The receptor was derived from a woman between 45 and 65 years old with Graves' hyperthyroidism that later progressed to Graves' ophthalmopathy. CDR3 DNA: TGTGCCAGCAGTTACTCGTACAACCACAATGAGCAGTTCTTC. Its translation: CASSYSYNHNEQFF.